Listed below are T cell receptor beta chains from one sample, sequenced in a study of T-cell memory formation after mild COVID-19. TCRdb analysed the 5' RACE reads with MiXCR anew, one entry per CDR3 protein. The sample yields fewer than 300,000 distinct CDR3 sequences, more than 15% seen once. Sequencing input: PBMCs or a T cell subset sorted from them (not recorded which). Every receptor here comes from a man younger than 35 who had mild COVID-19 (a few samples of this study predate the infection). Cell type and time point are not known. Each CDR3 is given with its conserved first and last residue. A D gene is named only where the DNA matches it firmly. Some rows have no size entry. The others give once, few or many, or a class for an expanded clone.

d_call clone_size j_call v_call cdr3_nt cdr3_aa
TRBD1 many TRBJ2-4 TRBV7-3 TGTGCCAGCAGCCCGCAGGGGGCGCTTGGGAACATTCAGTACTTC CASSPQGALGNIQYF
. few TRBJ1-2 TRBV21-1 TGTGCCAGCATAATTGGGCACGGCTACACCTTC CASIIGHGYTF
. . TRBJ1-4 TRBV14 TGTGCCAGCAGCCCAAGCCCTTCCGAAAAACTGTTTTTT CASSPSPSEKLFF
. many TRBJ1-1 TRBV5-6 TGTGCCAGCCTTGAGGGTCCAAGTTCCACTGAAGCTTTCTTT CASLEGPSSTEAFF
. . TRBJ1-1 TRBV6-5 TGTGCCAGCGGCCAGACAGGACTTCGCCCTGAAGCTTTCTTT CASGQTGLRPEAFF
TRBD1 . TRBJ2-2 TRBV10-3 TGTGCCATCAGTCTACAGGGGGCTGGAACCGGGGAGCTGTTTTTT CAISLQGAGTGELFF
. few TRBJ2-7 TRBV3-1 TGTGCCAGCAGCCAAGAAATGTTAGCGGACTACGAGCAGTACTTC CASSQEMLADYEQYF
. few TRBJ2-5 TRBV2 TGTGCCAGCAGTGAAGTCTCGTTCGGGGAGACCCAGTACTTC CASSEVSFGETQYF
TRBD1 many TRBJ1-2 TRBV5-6 TGTGCCAGCAGCTTGGACAGGGGGCAAAGCTACACCTTC CASSLDRGQSYTF
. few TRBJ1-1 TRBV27 TGTGCCAGCTTCCGCGGGGGCTTTACTGAAGCTTTCTTT CASFRGGFTEAFF
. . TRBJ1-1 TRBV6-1 TGTGCCAGCAGTGAAGCGCCTATCTCGGTGGGCACTGAAGCTTTCTTT CASSEAPISVGTEAFF
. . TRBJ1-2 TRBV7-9 TGTGCCAGCAGCTTCATCGGGCCGGGAGGCTACACCTTC CASSFIGPGGYTF
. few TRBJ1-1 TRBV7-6 TGTGCCAGCAGCTCCGGACTGAACACTGAAGCTTTCTTT CASSSGLNTEAFF
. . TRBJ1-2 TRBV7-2 TGTGCCAGCAGCTTGTGGCAGGGAGGGAATGGCTACACCTTC CASSLWQGGNGYTF
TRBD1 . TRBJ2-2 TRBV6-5 TGTGCCAGCAGTAAAGGGGACAGGGGGCCAACCGGGGAGCTGTTTTTT CASSKGDRGPTGELFF
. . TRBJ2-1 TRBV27 TGTGCCAGCGCTGCAGGGTCGGCCTACAATGAGCAGTTCTTC CASAAGSAYNEQFF
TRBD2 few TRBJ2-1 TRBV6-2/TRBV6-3 TGTGCAACTAGCGGGTATGACCCGAGTTACAATGAGCAGTTCTTC CATSGYDPSYNEQFF
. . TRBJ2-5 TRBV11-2 TGTGCCAGCAGCCGGGGAGTAGTCGAGACCCAGTACTTC CASSRGVVETQYF
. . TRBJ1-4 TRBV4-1 TGCGCCAGCAGGGACAGTTTGAAGACCGAAAAACTGTTTTTT CASRDSLKTEKLFF
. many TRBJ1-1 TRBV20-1 TGCAGTGCTAGGGGGGACATGAACACTGAAGCTTTCTTT CSARGDMNTEAFF
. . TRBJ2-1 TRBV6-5 TGTGCCAGCAGTTACTTGGGGGGCCACCCGTACTTC CASSYLGGHPYF
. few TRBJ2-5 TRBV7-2 TGTGCCAGCAGCTTAGTTAGGGGGGGAACCCAGCCCATACAAGAGACCCAGTACTTC CASSLVRGGTQPIQETQYF
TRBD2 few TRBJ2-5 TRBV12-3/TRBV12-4 TGTGCCAGCAGACCCGGGACTAGCGGGGGGGATTACCAAGAGACCCAGTACTTC CASRPGTSGGDYQETQYF
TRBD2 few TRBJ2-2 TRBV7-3 TGTGCCAGCAAAGCGGGGGGGTCTGCCGGGGAGCTGTTTTTT CASKAGGSAGELFF
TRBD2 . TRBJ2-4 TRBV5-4 TGTGCCAGCAGCTCGTATAGCGGGACAAGGATTCAGTACTTC CASSSYSGTRIQYF
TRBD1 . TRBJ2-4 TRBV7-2 TGTGCCAGCAGCGCGCAGGGGGCAGGAGACATTCAGTACTTC CASSAQGAGDIQYF
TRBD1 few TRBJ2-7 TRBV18 TGTGCCAGCTCACCGGTGTTAGGGACAGGGGGTCCGCACGAGCAGTACTTC CASSPVLGTGGPHEQYF
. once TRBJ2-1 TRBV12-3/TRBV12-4 TGTGCCAGCAGCCCCCAGGGGCGTGTGCAGTTCTTC CASSPQGRVQFF